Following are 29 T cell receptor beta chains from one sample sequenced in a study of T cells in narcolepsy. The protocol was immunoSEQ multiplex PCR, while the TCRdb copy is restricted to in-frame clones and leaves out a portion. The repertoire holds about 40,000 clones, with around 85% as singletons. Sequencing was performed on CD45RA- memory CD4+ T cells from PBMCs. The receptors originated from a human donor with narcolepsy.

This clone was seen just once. The CDR3 sequence: CASSIRFVGLNTEAFF. The CDR3, as DNA: TGTGCCAGTAGTATCAGGTTCGTGGGGTTGAACACTGAAGCTTTCTTT. J is TRBJ1-1 and V is TRBV19, with D unclear. CDR1 is LNHDA, CDR2 SQIVND, per germline (reference sequence). V was cut by 3 bases and J by 0 bases, with 14 bases left in between. The CDR3 consists of 16 residues.

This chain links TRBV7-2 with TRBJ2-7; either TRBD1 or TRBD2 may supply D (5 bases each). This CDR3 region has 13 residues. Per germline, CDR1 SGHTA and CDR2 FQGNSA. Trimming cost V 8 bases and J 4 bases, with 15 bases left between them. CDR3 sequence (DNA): TGTGCCAGCCGACGTTTGGGGGAGTACGAGCAGTACTTC. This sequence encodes CASRRLGEYEQYF.

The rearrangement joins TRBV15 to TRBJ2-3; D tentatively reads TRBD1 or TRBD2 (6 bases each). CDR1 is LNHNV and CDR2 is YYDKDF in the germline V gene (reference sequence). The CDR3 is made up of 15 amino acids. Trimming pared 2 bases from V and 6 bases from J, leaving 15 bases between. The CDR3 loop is CATSRSGGQRDTQYF. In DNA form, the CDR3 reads TGTGCCACCAGCAGATCCGGGGGACAAAGGGATACGCAGTATTTT.

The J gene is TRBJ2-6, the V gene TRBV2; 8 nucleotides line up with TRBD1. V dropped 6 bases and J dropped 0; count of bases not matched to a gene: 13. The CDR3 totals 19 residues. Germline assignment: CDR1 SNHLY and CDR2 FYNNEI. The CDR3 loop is CASRKTRQGLSSGANVLTF. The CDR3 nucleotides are TGTGCCAGCAGAAAAACCAGACAGGGGCTCTCCTCTGGGGCCAACGTCCTGACTTTC.

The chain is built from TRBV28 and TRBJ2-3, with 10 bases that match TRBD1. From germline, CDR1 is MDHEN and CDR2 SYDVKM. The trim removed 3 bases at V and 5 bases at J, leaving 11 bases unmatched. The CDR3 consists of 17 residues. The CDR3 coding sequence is TGTGCCAGCAGTTTCGCCTCCGGACAGGGGGAGGGAGATACGCAGTATTTT. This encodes CASSFASGQGEGDTQYF.

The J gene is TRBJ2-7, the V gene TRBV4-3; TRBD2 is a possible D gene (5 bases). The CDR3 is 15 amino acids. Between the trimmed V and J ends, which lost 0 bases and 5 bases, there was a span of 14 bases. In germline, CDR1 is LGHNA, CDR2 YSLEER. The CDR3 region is CASSQDRGFVNEQYF. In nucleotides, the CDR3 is TGCGCCAGCAGCCAAGATCGGGGTTTCGTCAACGAGCAGTACTTC.

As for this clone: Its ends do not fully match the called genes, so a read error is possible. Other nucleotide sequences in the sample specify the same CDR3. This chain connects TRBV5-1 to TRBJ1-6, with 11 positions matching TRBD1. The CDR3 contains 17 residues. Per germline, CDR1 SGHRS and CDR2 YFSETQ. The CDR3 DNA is TGTGCCAGCAGCTCCCTAGGGACAGGGGGTCAGGGTTCACCCCTCCACTTT. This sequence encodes CASSSLGTGGQGSPLHF.

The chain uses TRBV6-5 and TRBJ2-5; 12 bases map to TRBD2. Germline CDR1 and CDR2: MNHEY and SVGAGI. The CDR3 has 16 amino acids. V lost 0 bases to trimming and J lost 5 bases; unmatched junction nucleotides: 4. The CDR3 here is CASSYSILAGGETQYF. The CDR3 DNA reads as TGTGCCAGCAGTTACTCGATTCTAGCGGGAGGGGAGACCCAGTACTTC.

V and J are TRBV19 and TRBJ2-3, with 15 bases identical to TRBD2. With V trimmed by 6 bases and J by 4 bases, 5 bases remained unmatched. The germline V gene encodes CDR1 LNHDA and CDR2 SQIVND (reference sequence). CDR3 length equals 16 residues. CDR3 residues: CASRYGLAGGPDTQYF. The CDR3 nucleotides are TGTGCCAGTAGATACGGACTAGCGGGGGGGCCAGATACGCAGTATTTT.

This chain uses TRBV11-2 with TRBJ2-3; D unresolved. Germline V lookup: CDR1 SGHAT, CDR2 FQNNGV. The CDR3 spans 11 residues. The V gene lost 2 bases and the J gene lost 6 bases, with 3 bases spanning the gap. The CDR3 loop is CASSLLDTQYF. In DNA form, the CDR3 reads TGTGCCAGCAGCTTATTGGATACGCAGTATTTT.

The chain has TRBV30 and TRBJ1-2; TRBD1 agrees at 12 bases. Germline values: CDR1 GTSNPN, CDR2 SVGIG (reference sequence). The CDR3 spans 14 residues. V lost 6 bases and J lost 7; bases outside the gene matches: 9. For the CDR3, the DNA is TGTGCCTGTAAACCGGGACAGGGGGCCGGTGGCTACACCTTC. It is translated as CACKPGQGAGGYTF.

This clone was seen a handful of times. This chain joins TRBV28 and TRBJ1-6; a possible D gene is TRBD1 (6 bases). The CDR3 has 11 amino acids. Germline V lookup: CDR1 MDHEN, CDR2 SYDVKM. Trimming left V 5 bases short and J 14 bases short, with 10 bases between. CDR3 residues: CASSLRGALHF. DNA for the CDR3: TGTGCCAGCAGTCTTAGGGGGGCCCTCCACTTT.

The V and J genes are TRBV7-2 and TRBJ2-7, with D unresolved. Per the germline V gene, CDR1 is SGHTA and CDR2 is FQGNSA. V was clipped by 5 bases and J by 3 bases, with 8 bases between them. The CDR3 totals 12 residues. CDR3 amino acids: CASSPDRYEQYF. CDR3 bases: TGTGCCAGCAGCCCCGACCGCTACGAGCAGTACTTC.

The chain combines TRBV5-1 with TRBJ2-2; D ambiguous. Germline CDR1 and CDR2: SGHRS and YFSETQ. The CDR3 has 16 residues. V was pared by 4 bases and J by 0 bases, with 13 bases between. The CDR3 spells CASSLGFSSNTGELFF. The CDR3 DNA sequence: TGCGCCAGCAGCCTCGGATTCTCTTCGAACACCGGGGAGCTGTTTTTT.

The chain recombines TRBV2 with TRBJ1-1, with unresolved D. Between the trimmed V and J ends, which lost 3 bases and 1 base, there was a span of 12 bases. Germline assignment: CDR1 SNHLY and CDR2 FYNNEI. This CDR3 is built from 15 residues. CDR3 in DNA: TGTGCCAGCAGTGACGAACGGGCTCGGAACACTGAAGCTTTCTTT. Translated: CASSDERARNTEAFF.

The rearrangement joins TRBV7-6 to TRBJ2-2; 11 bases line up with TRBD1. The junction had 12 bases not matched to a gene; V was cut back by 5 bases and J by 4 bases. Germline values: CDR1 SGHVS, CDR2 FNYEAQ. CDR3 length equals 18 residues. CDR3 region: CASSGIIGTGGLTGELFF. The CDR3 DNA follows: TGTGCCAGCAGCGGGATCATTGGGACAGGGGGTCTCACCGGGGAGCTGTTTTTT.

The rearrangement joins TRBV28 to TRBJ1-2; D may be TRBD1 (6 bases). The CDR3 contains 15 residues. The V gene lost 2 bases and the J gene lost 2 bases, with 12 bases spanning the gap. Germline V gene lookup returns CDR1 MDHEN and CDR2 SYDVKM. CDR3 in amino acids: CASSLVAGGNYGYTF. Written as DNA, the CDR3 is TGTGCCAGCAGTTTAGTAGCCGGGGGCAACTATGGCTACACCTTC.

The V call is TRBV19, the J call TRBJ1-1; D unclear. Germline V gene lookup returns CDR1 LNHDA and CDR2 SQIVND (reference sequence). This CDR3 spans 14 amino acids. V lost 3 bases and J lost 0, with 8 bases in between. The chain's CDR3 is CASSIPGVNTEAFF. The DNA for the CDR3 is TGTGCCAGTAGTATCCCCGGAGTGAACACTGAAGCTTTCTTT.

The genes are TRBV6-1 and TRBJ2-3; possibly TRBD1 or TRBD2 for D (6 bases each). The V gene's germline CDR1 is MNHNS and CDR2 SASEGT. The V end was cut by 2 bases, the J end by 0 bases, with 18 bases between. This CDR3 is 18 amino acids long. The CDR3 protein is CASSEFSGGLTSTDTQYF. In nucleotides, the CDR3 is TGTGCCAGCAGTGAATTCTCCGGGGGCCTAACTAGCACAGATACGCAGTATTTT.

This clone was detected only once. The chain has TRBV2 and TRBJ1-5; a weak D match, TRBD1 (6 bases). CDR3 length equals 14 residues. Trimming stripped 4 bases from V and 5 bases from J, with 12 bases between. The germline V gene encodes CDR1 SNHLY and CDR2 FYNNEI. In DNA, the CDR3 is TGTGCCAGCAGTGGGGCAGGGGCTGATCAGCCCCAGCATTTT. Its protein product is CASSGAGADQPQHF. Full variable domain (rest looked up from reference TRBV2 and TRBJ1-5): EPEVTQTPSHQVTQMGQEVILRCVPISNHLYFYWYRQILGQKVEFLVSFYNNEISEKSEIFDDQFSVERPDGSNFTLKIRSTKLEDSAMYFCASSGAGADQPQHFGDGTRLSIL.

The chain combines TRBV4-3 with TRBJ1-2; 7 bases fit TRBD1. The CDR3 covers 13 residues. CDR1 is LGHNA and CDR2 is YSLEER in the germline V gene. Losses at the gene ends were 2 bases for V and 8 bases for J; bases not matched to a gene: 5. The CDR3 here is CASSQTTGRGYTF. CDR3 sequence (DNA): TGCGCCAGCAGCCAAACGACAGGGAGAGGCTACACCTTC.

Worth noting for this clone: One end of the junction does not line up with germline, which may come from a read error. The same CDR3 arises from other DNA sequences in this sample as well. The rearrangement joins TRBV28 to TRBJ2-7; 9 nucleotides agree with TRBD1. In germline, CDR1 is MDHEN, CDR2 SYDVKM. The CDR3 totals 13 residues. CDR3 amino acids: CASVTGGFYEQYF. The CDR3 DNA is TGCGCCAGCGTGACAGGGGGGTTCTACGAGCAGTACTTC.

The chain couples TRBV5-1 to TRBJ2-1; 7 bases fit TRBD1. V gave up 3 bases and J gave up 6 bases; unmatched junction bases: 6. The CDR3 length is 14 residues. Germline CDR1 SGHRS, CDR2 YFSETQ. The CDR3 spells CASSSGTDRNEQFF. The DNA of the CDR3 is TGCGCCAGCAGCTCCGGGACAGATCGCAATGAGCAGTTCTTC.

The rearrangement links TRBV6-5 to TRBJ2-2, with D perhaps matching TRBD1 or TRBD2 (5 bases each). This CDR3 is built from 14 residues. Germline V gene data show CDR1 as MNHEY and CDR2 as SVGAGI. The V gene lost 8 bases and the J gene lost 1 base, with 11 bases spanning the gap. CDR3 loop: CASRSGRNTGELFF. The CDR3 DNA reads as TGTGCCAGCCGGTCGGGACGGAACACCGGGGAGCTGTTTTTT.

CDR3: CASSVAPELYEQYF. The CDR3 nucleotides are TGTGCCAGCAGCGTGGCACCGGAGCTTTACGAGCAGTACTTC. The chain uses TRBV9 and TRBJ2-7; D not certain. V gave up 2 bases and J gave up 4 bases, with 13 bases separating them. Per the germline V gene, CDR1 is SGDLS and CDR2 is YYNGEE. The CDR3 spans 14 residues.

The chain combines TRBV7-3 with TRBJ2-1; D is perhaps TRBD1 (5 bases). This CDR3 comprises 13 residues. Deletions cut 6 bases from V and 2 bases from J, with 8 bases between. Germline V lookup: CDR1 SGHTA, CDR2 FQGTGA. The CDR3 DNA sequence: TGTGCCAGCAGTTGGGGCGCCTACAATGAGCAGTTCTTC. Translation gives CASSWGAYNEQFF.

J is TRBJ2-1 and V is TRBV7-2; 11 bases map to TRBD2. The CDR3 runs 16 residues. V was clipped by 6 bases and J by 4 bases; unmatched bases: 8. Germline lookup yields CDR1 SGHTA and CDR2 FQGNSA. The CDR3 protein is CASSQSSGGAYNEQFF. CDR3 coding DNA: TGTGCCAGCAGTCAAAGTAGCGGGGGGGCGTACAATGAGCAGTTCTTC.

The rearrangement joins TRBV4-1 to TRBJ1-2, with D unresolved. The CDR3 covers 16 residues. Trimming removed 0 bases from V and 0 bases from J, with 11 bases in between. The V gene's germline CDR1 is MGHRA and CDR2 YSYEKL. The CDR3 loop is CASSQEITEANYGYTF. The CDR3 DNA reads TGCGCCAGCAGCCAAGAAATAACGGAAGCTAACTATGGCTACACCTTC.

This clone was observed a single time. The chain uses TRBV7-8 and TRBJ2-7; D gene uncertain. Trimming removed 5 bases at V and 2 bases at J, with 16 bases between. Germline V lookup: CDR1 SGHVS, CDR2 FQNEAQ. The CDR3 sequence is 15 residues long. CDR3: CASSPLGRSPYEQYF. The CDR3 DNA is TGTGCCAGCAGCCCCCTCGGGCGGTCTCCCTACGAGCAGTACTTC.